This T cell receptor (beta chain) came from a study of technical replicates of blood from a few donors. This clone was detected once. Measured with immunoSEQ multiplex PCR; TCRdb has only the in-frame clones, and not every one. The table shows roughly 60,000 clones, with approximately 86% occurring only once. With V trimmed by 2 bases and J by 2 bases, 6 bases remained unmatched. Germline V lookup: CDR1 MNHNY, CDR2 SVGAGI (reference sequence). The CDR3 is made up of 15 amino acids. The receptor was isolated from a human donor in good health. Some clones in this sample may be carry-over from other donors' samples. Sequenced input: PBMCs. V usage is TRBV6-6 and J usage is TRBJ2-7; 7 nucleotides align to TRBD1. CDR3 sequence reads: CASSYVEGQPYEQYF. The CDR3 nucleotides are TGTGCCAGCAGTTACGTCGAGGGACAGCCCTACGAGCAGTACTTC.